The 30 T cell receptor beta chains below all came from one sample that was sequenced in a study of CD8 T cells in Susac syndrome. cDNA came from about 0.5 to 1 ug RNA primed by random hexamers. TCRdb used MiXCR to reprocess the immunoSEQ multiplex PCR reads, holding one entry per CDR3 protein. Seen here are 140,000 to 150,000 distinct CDR3 sequences, roughly 95% observed once, and the top ten hold more than 0.075%. Sequencing input: CD4+ T cells from PBMCs. These receptors came from a human donor with Susac syndrome.

This chain uses TRBV18 with TRBJ2-2; D possibly uses TRBD1 or TRBD2 (5 bases each). Germline-derived CDR1 and CDR2 are KGHSH and LQKENI. The CDR3 spans 15 residues. V lost 3 bases and J 3 bases, leaving 11 bases between the germline ends. The CDR3 sequence: CASSPGTPDTGELFF. The DNA of the CDR3 is TGTGCCAGCTCACCCGGGACCCCCGACACCGGGGAGCTGTTTTTT.

This chain connects TRBV5-4 to TRBJ2-3, with TRBD1 as a possible D gene (5 bases). Trimming stripped 3 bases from V and 2 bases from J, with 16 bases between. CDR1 SGHNT and CDR2 YYREEE come from the germline V gene (reference sequence). The CDR3 loop spans 16 amino acids. CDR3 protein: CASSSQGAPYTDTQYF. The CDR3 DNA sequence: TGTGCCAGCAGCTCCCAAGGGGCGCCCTACACAGATACGCAGTATTTT. Full variable domain (missing parts from reference TRBV5-4 and TRBJ2-3): ETGVTQSPTHLIKTRGQQVTLRCSSQSGHNTVSWYQQALGQGPQFIFQYYREEENGRGNFPPRFSGLQFPNYSSELNVNALELDDSALYLCASSSQGAPYTDTQYFGPGTRLTVL.

This sequence joins TRBV20-1 and TRBJ2-3; a possible D gene is TRBD2 (6 bases). With 2 bases removed from V and 3 bases from J, the gap between germline ends came to 12 bases. Germline lookup yields CDR1 DFQATT and CDR2 SNEGSKA (reference sequence). This CDR3 is built from 14 residues. CDR3 coding DNA: TGCAGTGCTAGACCCTCCGGGGGAACAGATACGCAGTATTTT. Amino acid sequence: CSARPSGGTDTQYF.

This rearrangement joins TRBV24-1 to TRBJ1-4; tentative D call: TRBD1 (5 bases). The V and J ends lost 7 bases and 10 bases respectively, with 9 bases between them. The germline V gene encodes CDR1 KGHDR and CDR2 SFDVKD. The CDR3 is 11 amino acids. CDR3 DNA: TGTGCCACCAGCTTTGGGGGAAAACTGTTTTTT. Protein sequence: CATSFGGKLFF.

This sequence joins TRBV20-1 and TRBJ2-2; D not resolved. V lost 4 bases and J 0 bases, leaving 9 bases between the germline ends. Germline V gives CDR1 DFQATT, CDR2 SNEGSKA (reference sequence). The CDR3 contains 14 residues. This CDR3 reads CSAKVGANTGELFF. CDR3 nucleotides: TGCAGTGCTAAAGTAGGCGCGAACACCGGGGAGCTGTTTTTT.

This clonotype was recorded only once. This chain uses TRBV5-6 with TRBJ1-6, with 9 bases lining up with TRBD1. V lost 4 bases, J lost 14 bases, and 13 bases stayed unmatched. The CDR3 length is 15 residues. Per germline, CDR1 SGHDT and CDR2 YYEEEE. The CDR3: CASSITGTGKITLHF. The CDR3 nucleotides are TGTGCCAGCAGCATAACCGGGACAGGGAAGATCACCCTCCACTTT.

V usage is TRBV15 and J usage is TRBJ2-2; tentative D call: TRBD1 (5 bases). Germline V CDR1 and CDR2: LNHNV, YYDKDF (reference sequence). The germline V and J ends were trimmed by 1 base and 5 bases, with 11 bases remaining between them. CDR3 length: 15 amino acids. CDR3 DNA: TGTGCCACCAGCAGAGCGGCCAGGGAAACCGGGGAGCTGTTTTTT. Its protein is CATSRAARETGELFF.

The chain couples TRBV3-1 to TRBJ1-1; D is possibly TRBD1 (5 bases). Germline V gives CDR1 LGHDT, CDR2 YNNKEL (reference sequence). V was cut by 3 bases and J by 3 bases, with 14 bases left in between. There are 15 residues in the CDR3. This CDR3 is CASSHSGATDTEAFF. The CDR3 nucleotides are TGTGCCAGCAGCCATTCCGGGGCCACCGACACTGAAGCTTTCTTT.

CDR3 amino acids: CASSQDLAGSITDTQYF. The CDR3 DNA sequence: TGTGCCAGCAGCCAAGATCTGGCGGGGTCAATCACAGATACGCAGTATTTT. The genes are TRBV4-2 and TRBJ2-3; tentative D call: TRBD2 (6 bases). The germline V gene has CDR1 LGHNA and CDR2 YNFKEQ. V shed 0 bases and J shed 2 bases, with 15 bases lying between them. The CDR3 spans 17 residues.

The genes are TRBV15 and TRBJ1-6; TRBD1 matches 9 bases. The germline gives CDR1 LNHNV, CDR2 YYDKDF (reference sequence). This CDR3 is built from 17 residues. Trimming took 0 bases from V and 8 from J; bases not matched to a gene: 8. In DNA form, the CDR3 reads TGTGCCACCAGCAGAGACCCCCCGGACAGGGGTGATTCACCCCTCCACTTT. Its translation is CATSRDPPDRGDSPLHF.

J is TRBJ1-5 and V is TRBV2; a possible D gene is TRBD1 (6 bases). The V and J ends lost 3 bases and 6 bases respectively, with 15 bases between them. The CDR3 is made up of 15 amino acids. Per the germline V gene, CDR1 is SNHLY and CDR2 is FYNNEI. The CDR3 DNA follows: TGTGCCAGCAGTGAGGGCCAGGGGAGGGTTCAGCCCCAGCATTTT. Protein product: CASSEGQGRVQPQHF.

V gene TRBV7-8 combines with J gene TRBJ2-3; D uncertain. This CDR3 is built from 12 residues. CDR1 is SGHVS and CDR2 is FQNEAQ in the germline V gene. Deletions cut 5 bases from V and 5 bases from J, with 8 bases between. CDR3 sequence (DNA): TGTGCCAGCAGCAACTGGAGAGATACGCAGTATTTT. This sequence encodes CASSNWRDTQYF. The variable domain in full, with the rest retrieved from reference TRBV7-8 and TRBJ2-3, is GAGVSQSPRYKVAKRGQDVALRCDPISGHVSLFWYQQALGQGPEFLTYFQNEAQLDKSGLPSDRFFAERPEGSVSTLKIQRTQQEDSAVYLCASSNWRDTQYFGPGTRLTVL.

This clonotype was observed a single time. The chain is built from TRBV28 and TRBJ1-2, with 9 nucleotides matching TRBD1. V shed 3 bases and J 8 bases; nucleotides not matched to a gene: 4. CDR3 length equals 13 residues. The V gene's germline CDR1 is MDHEN and CDR2 SYDVKM. CDR3 sequence (DNA): TGTGCCAGCAGTTTGACAGGGGGAGACGGCTACACCTTC. It translates to CASSLTGGDGYTF.

The CDR3 nucleotides read TGTGCCAGCAGTGAAGTTGGAGAGACCCAGTACTTC. Translated: CASSEVGETQYF. The V call is TRBV2, the J call TRBJ2-5; D call uncertain. The CDR3 covers 12 residues. CDR1 is SNHLY, CDR2 FYNNEI, per germline. The V end was cut by 1 base, the J end by 4 bases, with 4 bases between.

This rearrangement joins TRBV29-1 to TRBJ1-2; the D is unclear. The V and J ends lost 7 bases and 2 bases respectively, with 11 bases between them. The CDR3 runs to 12 residues. CDR1 SQVTM and CDR2 ANQGSEA come from the germline V gene. CDR3 DNA sequence: TGCAGCGATGCACCCGGAAACTATGGCTACACCTTC. Its protein product is CSDAPGNYGYTF.

This chain uses TRBV6-1 with TRBJ2-2, with TRBD1 identical over 8 bases. The germline CDR1 and CDR2 sequences are MNHNS and SASEGT. Germline trimming cut 6 bases from V and 7 bases from J; bases unmatched to any gene: 4. The CDR3 runs 13 residues. CDR3 DNA sequence: TGTGCCAGCAGCCTCGGGACAGGCGGGGAGCTGTTTTTT. The encoded protein is CASSLGTGGELFF.

A single count supports this clonotype. The rearrangement joins TRBV4-1 to TRBJ1-5; 8 bases align to TRBD1. Germline values: CDR1 MGHRA, CDR2 YSYEKL. The junction had 7 bases not matched to a gene; V was cut back by 3 bases and J by 6 bases. This CDR3 is 15 amino acids long. Here the CDR3 reads CASSQNQGAGQPQHF. Written as DNA, the CDR3 is TGCGCCAGCAGCCAGAATCAGGGGGCTGGTCAGCCCCAGCATTTT.

This sequence joins TRBV25-1 and TRBJ1-2; D not certain. Germline V lookup: CDR1 MGHDK, CDR2 SYGVNS. The CDR3 length is 14 residues. V was trimmed by 6 bases and J by 0 bases, leaving 11 bases between them. CDR3 loop: CASRGGPSNYGYTF. CDR3 bases: TGTGCCAGCAGAGGAGGACCCTCTAACTATGGCTACACCTTC.

The chain couples TRBV7-9 to TRBJ2-3, with 10 bases identical to TRBD1. The germline CDR1 and CDR2 sequences are SEHNR and FQNEAQ (reference sequence). V lost 5 bases to trimming and J lost 2 bases; unmatched junction nucleotides: 7. The CDR3 loop spans 16 amino acids. The CDR3 sequence: CASSTGTGVPTDTQYF. In nucleotides, the CDR3 is TGTGCCAGCAGCACGGGGACAGGGGTGCCCACAGATACGCAGTATTTT.

The chain links TRBV7-2 to TRBJ1-5, with D unclear. The CDR3 has 12 residues. Trimming removed 5 bases at V and 6 bases at J, with 8 bases between. CDR1 SGHTA and CDR2 FQGNSA come from the germline V gene. CDR3 nucleotide sequence: TGTGCCAGCAGCATGGCAGGTCAGCCCCAGCATTTT. The encoded protein is CASSMAGQPQHF.

The gene calls are TRBV27 and TRBJ2-7; 8 bases agree with TRBD2. The CDR3 contains 13 residues. V shed 3 bases and J 2 bases; nucleotides not matched to a gene: 0. In germline, CDR1 is MNHEY, CDR2 SMNVEV (reference sequence). CDR3 DNA: TGTGCCAGCAGTTTGCGGGGGGCCTACGAGCAGTACTTC. This translates into CASSLRGAYEQYF.

The genes are TRBV4-2 and TRBJ2-5; D perhaps matches TRBD1 (6 bases). The CDR3 totals 15 residues. Germline assignment: CDR1 LGHNA and CDR2 YNFKEQ. Trimming pared 1 base from V and 3 bases from J, leaving 12 bases between. In DNA form, the CDR3 reads TGTGCCAGCAGCCAAGGGGACACCAGGGAAGAGACCCAGTACTTC. It codes for CASSQGDTREETQYF.

The V gene is TRBV18, the J gene TRBJ2-7; D remains ambiguous. Germline V gene lookup returns CDR1 KGHSH and CDR2 LQKENI. Trimming pared 4 bases from V and 2 bases from J, leaving 6 bases between. This CDR3 contains 12 residues. CDR3 sequence (DNA): TGTGCCAGCTCACTCAATACCTACGAGCAGTACTTC. Its translation: CASSLNTYEQYF. Filled out from reference TRBV18 and TRBJ2-7, the complete variable domain reads NAGVMQNPRHLVRRRGQEARLRCSPMKGHSHVYWYRQLPEEGLKFMVYLQKENIIDESGMPKERFSAEFPKEGPSILRIQQVVRGDSAAYFCASSLNTYEQYFGPGTRLTVT.

The chain combines TRBV20-1 with TRBJ2-3; 9 nucleotides line up with TRBD2. Germline-derived CDR1 and CDR2 are DFQATT and SNEGSKA (reference sequence). This CDR3 has 15 residues. Trimming at V came to 6 bases and at J to 0 bases, leaving 7 bases not matched to a gene. This CDR3 is CSAARLAASTDTQYF. The CDR3 DNA reads as TGCAGTGCCGCCAGACTAGCGGCTAGCACAGATACGCAGTATTTT.

The chain recombines TRBV28 with TRBJ1-6, with D unresolved. CDR1 and CDR2 (germline): MDHEN, SYDVKM. This CDR3 region has 15 residues. Trimming left V 3 bases short and J 2 bases short, with 8 bases between. CDR3 DNA: TGTGCCAGCAGTTTTCGAGTGCCCTATAATTCACCCCTCCACTTT. Protein: CASSFRVPYNSPLHF.

The sample holds one count of this clonotype. V usage is TRBV19 and J usage is TRBJ2-5, with 9 nucleotides matching TRBD2. V lost 4 bases to trimming and J lost 1 base; unmatched junction nucleotides: 4. Germline loops: CDR1 LNHDA, CDR2 SQIVND (reference sequence). This CDR3 spans 15 amino acids. In DNA form, the CDR3 reads TGTGCCAGTAGTAAGCGGGGGGCTCTCCAAGAGACCCAGTACTTC. This encodes CASSKRGALQETQYF.

This chain links TRBV3-1 with TRBJ2-5; D unresolved. V was trimmed by 1 base and J by 1 base, leaving 10 bases between them. The CDR3 consists of 15 residues. Germline V gives CDR1 LGHDT, CDR2 YNNKEL (reference sequence). The CDR3 DNA reads as TGTGCCAGCAGCCAAGGGCGACTCAGCCAAGAGACCCAGTACTTC. It specifies CASSQGRLSQETQYF.

This clonotype was seen a single time. This rearrangement joins TRBV20-1 to TRBJ2-5; D assignment may be TRBD1 or TRBD2 (5 bases each). There are 12 residues in the CDR3. Trimming removed 0 bases from V and 7 bases from J, with 9 bases in between. CDR1 DFQATT and CDR2 SNEGSKA come from the germline V gene (reference sequence). CDR3 sequence (DNA): TGCAGTGCTAGAGATCCAGGGAGGACCCAGTACTTC. It specifies CSARDPGRTQYF.

The chain couples TRBV11-2 to TRBJ2-7, with D possibly TRBD2 on 6 matching bases. The CDR3 runs to 15 residues. The germline V gene encodes CDR1 SGHAT and CDR2 FQNNGV. V lost 5 bases and J lost 6, with 20 bases in between. The CDR3 sequence is CASSPHGGALGEQYF. The DNA of the CDR3 is TGTGCCAGCAGCCCACATGGCGGGGCTCTAGGCGAGCAGTACTTC.

The chain recombines TRBV13 with TRBJ2-1; TRBD2 aligns across 8 bases. V shed 4 bases, J shed 5 bases, and the junction held 4 bases outside the gene matches. The CDR3 totals 14 residues. Germline assignment: CDR1 PRHDT and CDR2 FYEKMQ (reference sequence). Written as DNA, the CDR3 is TGTGCCAGCAGCTCTAGCGGGCTCAACAATGAGCAGTTCTTC. Translation: CASSSSGLNNEQFF.